This T cell receptor beta chain was captured by sequencing in a study of sequential checkpoint blockade in melanoma. Study as a whole: Randomization was 1:1 between first-line nivolumab→ipilimumab and ipilimumab→nivolumab. Each arm's sequence ended with maintenance nivolumab.

In its sample, this clone is medium-sized. Produced via immunoSEQ multiplex PCR; TCRdb's table is partial and in-frame only. The repertoire includes around 9,200 clones, 20% to 25% of them detected once, and roughly a tenth sits in the top ten. As for treatment: randomized to nivolumab then ipilimumab (arm A) or the reverse (arm B). None of the patients previously received DNA-damaging chemotherapy. Germline CDR1 and CDR2: MNHGY and SAAAGT. The length of the CDR3 is 19 residues. The junction had 9 bases not matched to a gene; V was cut back by 6 bases and J by 0 bases. The material was tumor tissue (inferred from file names), obtained from a patient given nivolumab and ipilimumab in sequence. The chain links TRBV6-8 to TRBJ2-6; the match to TRBD2 covers 12 bases. The TCR comes from a human donor with melanoma. This CDR3 reads CASSPGLAGYSSGANVLTF. The CDR3 region has the DNA TGTGCCAGCAGCCCCGGACTAGCGGGATATAGCTCTGGGGCCAACGTCCTGACTTTC.